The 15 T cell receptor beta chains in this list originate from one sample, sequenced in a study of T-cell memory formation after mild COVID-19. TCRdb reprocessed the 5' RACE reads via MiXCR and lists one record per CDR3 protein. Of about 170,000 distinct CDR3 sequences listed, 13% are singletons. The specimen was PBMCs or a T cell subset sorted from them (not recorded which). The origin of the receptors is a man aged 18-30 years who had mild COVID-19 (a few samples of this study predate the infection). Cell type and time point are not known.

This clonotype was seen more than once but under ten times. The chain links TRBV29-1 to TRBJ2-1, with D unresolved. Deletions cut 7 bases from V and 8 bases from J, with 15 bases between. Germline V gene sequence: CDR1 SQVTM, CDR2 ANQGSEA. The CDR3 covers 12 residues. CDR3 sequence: CSAETRTYEQFF. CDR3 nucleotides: TGCAGCGCCGAGACGAGAACCTATGAGCAGTTCTTC.

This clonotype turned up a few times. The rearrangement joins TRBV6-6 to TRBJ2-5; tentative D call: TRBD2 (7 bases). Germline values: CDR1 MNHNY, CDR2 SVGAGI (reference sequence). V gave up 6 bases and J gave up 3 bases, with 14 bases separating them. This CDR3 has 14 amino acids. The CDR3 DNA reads TGTGCCAGCAGCGCGGAGGGGGGGGAAGAGACCCAGTACTTC. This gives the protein CASSAEGGEETQYF.

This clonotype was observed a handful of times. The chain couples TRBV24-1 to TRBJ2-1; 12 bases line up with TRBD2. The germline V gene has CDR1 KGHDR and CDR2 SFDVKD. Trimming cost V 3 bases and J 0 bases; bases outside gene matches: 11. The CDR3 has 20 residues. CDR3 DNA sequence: TGTGCCACCAGTGATCGGGGGACTAGCGGGTCCCGGAGCTCCTACAATGAGCAGTTCTTC. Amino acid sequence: CATSDRGTSGSRSSYNEQFF.

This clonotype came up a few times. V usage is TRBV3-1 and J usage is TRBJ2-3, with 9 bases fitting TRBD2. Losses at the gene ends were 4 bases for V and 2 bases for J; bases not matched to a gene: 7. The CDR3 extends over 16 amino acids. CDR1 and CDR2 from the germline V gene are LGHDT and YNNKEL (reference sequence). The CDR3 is CASSRLTSGNTDTQYF. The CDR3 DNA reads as TGTGCCAGCAGCCGCTTGACTAGCGGAAACACAGATACGCAGTATTTT.

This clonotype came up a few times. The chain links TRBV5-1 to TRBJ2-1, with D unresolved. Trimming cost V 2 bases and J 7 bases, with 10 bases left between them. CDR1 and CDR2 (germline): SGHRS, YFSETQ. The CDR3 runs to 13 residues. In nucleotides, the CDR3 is TGCGCCAGCAGCTTAGACGGGCTAAATGAGCAGTTCTTC. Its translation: CASSLDGLNEQFF.

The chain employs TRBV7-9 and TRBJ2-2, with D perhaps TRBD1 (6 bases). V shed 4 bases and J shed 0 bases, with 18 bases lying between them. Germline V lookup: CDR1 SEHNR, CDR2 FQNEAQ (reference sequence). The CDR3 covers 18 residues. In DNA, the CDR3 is TGTGCCAGCAGCTCGATCCGAGGGACACGGACGAACACCGGGGAGCTGTTTTTT. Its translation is CASSSIRGTRTNTGELFF. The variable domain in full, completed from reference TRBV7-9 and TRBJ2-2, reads DTGVSQNPRHKITKRGQNVTFRCDPISEHNRLYWYRQTLGQGPEFLTYFQNEAQLEKSRLLSDRFSAERPKGSFSTLEIQRTEQGDSAMYLCASSSIRGTRTNTGELFFGEGSRLTVL.

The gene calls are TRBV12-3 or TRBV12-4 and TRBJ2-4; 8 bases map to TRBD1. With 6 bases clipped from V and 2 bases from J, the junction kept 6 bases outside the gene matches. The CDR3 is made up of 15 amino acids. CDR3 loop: CASSPDRGSKNIQYF. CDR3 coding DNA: TGTGCCAGCAGCCCTGACAGGGGTTCCAAAAACATTCAGTACTTC.

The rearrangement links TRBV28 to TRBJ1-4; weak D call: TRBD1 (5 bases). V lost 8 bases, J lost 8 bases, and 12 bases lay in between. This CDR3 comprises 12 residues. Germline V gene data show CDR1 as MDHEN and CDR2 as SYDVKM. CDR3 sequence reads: CASGQGKEKLFF. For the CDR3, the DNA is TGTGCCAGCGGGCAGGGAAAGGAAAAACTGTTTTTT.

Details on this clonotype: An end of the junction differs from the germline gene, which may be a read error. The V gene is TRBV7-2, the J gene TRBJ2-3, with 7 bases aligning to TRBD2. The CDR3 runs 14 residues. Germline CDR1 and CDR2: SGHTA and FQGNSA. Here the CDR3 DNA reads TGTGCCAGCGGCTTTGGACTAGAGGCAGATACGCAGTATTTT. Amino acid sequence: CASGFGLEADTQYF.

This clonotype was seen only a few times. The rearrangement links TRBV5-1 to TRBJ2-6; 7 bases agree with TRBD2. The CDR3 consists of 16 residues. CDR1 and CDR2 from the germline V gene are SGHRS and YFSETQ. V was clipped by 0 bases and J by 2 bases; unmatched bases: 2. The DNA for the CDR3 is TGCGCCAGCAGCTTGGCCGGGGGGACTGGGGCCAACGTCCTGACTTTC. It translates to CASSLAGGTGANVLTF.

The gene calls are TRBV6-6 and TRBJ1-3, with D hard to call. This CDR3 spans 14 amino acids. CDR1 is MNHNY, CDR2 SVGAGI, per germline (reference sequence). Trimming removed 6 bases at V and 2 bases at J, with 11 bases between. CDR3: CASRGRSAGNTIYF. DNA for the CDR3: TGTGCCAGCAGGGGCCGCAGCGCTGGAAACACCATATATTTT.

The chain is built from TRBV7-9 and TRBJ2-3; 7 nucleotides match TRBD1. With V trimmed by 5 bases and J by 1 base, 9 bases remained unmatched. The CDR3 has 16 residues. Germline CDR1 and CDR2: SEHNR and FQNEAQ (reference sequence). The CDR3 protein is CASSLTRDSRTDTQYF. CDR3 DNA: TGTGCCAGCAGCCTAACACGGGACAGCCGCACAGATACGCAGTATTTT.

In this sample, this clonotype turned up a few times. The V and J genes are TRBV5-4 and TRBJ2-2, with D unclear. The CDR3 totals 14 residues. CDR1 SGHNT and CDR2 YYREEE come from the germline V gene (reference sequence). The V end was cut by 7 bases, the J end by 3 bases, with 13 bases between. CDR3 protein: CASSLKADTGELFF. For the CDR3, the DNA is TGTGCCAGCTCCCTGAAGGCGGACACCGGGGAGCTGTTTTTT.

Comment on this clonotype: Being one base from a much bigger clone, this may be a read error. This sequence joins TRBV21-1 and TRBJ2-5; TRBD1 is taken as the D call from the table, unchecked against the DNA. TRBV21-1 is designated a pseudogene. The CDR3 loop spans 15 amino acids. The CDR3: CASSNDTGRGEAQYF. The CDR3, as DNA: TGTGCCAGCAGCAACGATACAGGAAGGGGAGAGGCCCAGTACTTC.

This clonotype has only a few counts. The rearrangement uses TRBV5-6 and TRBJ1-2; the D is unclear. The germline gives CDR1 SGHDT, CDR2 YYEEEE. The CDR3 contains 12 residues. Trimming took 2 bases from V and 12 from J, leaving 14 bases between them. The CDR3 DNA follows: TGTGCCAGCAGCTTTCAGGCCCTGGACGACACCTTC. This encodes CASSFQALDDTF.